One and the same sample provided the 31 T cell receptor beta chains below, sequenced in a study of shared clonotypes between healthy human individuals. Sequenced by immunoSEQ multiplex PCR; TCRdb stores in-frame clones only, minus some. The sample holds more than 2 million clones; almost 96% are singletons and the top ten take 0.1% to 0.15%. The sequenced sample was naive CD4+ T cells sorted from blood. Subset: CD45RA+ positively selected. These receptors all come from a man aged 18 to 29 in good health.

The V call is TRBV5-1, the J call TRBJ2-7; tentative D call: TRBD2 (6 bases). Germline CDR1 SGHRS, CDR2 YFSETQ. The CDR3 is 14 amino acids. Trimming removed 6 bases from V and 4 bases from J, with 17 bases in between. CDR3: CASNPGTGTYEQYF. Written as DNA, the CDR3 is TGCGCCAGCAATCCCGGCACCGGGACTTACGAGCAGTACTTC.

This chain uses TRBV5-6 with TRBJ1-5, with D maybe TRBD1 (6 bases). CDR3 size: 17 residues. In germline, CDR1 is SGHDT, CDR2 YYEEEE. V gave up 1 base and J gave up 0 bases, with 14 bases separating them. The CDR3 sequence: CASSLSRAGASNQPQHF. DNA for the CDR3: TGTGCCAGCAGCTTGAGTAGGGCAGGGGCTAGCAATCAGCCCCAGCATTTT.

CDR3 coding DNA: TGCGCCAGCAGCCAAGATTCGGGCCGGACTGAAGCTTTCTTT. Protein: CASSQDSGRTEAFF. The rearrangement links TRBV4-1 to TRBJ1-1; D is unresolved. Trimming cost V 0 bases and J 5 bases, with 10 bases left between them. This CDR3 contains 14 residues. Germline loops: CDR1 MGHRA, CDR2 YSYEKL.

The chain carries TRBV11-2 and TRBJ1-2; D not resolved. CDR1 is SGHAT, CDR2 FQNNGV, per germline. The CDR3 length is 15 residues. Deletions cut 3 bases from V and 8 bases from J, with 19 bases between. The CDR3 nucleotides read TGTGCCAGCAGCTTCATGAGACAAGTCCCGGGGGGCTACACCTTC. Translated: CASSFMRQVPGGYTF.

V is TRBV7-2 and J is TRBJ2-1; D perhaps matches TRBD2 (6 bases). Trimming pared 2 bases from V and 4 bases from J, leaving 12 bases between. Germline loops: CDR1 SGHTA, CDR2 FQGNSA. The CDR3 length is 15 residues. CDR3 sequence: CASSLRRESYNEQFF. Here the CDR3 DNA reads TGTGCCAGCAGCTTAAGGCGGGAATCGTACAATGAGCAGTTCTTC.

The V gene is TRBV6-1, the J gene TRBJ1-1; D unclear. V was trimmed by 5 bases and J by 7 bases, leaving 11 bases between them. This CDR3 comprises 12 residues. Germline CDR1 is MNHNS and CDR2 is SASEGT. CDR3 sequence (DNA): TGTGCCAGCAGTCGTTTAGCGTTTGAAGCTTTCTTT. It encodes CASSRLAFEAFF.

This sequence joins TRBV6-1 and TRBJ2-1; D is undetermined. This CDR3 comprises 12 residues. Looked up from germline, CDR1 is MNHNS and CDR2 is SASEGT. V lost 11 bases and J 6 bases, leaving 14 bases between the germline ends. For the CDR3, the DNA is TGTGCCGTGGGAACAGTTTCCAATGAGCAGTTCTTC. Residues: CAVGTVSNEQFF.

This sequence joins TRBV29-1 and TRBJ1-5; possible D gene TRBD1, 5 bases. Trimming took 4 bases from V and 1 from J, leaving 11 bases between them. Germline values: CDR1 SQVTM, CDR2 ANQGSEA. The CDR3 runs 14 residues. CDR3 region: CSVAEGSSNQPQHF. The CDR3 bases are TGCAGCGTTGCGGAGGGGTCGAGCAATCAGCCCCAGCATTTT.

The chain carries TRBV2 and TRBJ2-1; TRBD2 agrees at 13 bases. The germline gives CDR1 SNHLY, CDR2 FYNNEI. The ends lost 7 bases at V and 7 bases at J; junction bases unmatched: 7. This CDR3 contains 15 residues. CDR3 coding DNA: TGTGCCAGCACCAAACTAGCGGGAGGGCCGAATGAGCAGTTCTTC. Translating gives CASTKLAGGPNEQFF.

As to this clone: Other DNA sequences within the sample encode an identical CDR3. The chain employs TRBV28 and TRBJ1-1; TRBD1 aligns across 7 bases. The CDR3 runs to 12 residues. CDR1 MDHEN and CDR2 SYDVKM come from the germline V gene. The V gene end was trimmed by 6 bases and the J gene end by 5 bases; junction bases not matched to a gene: 3. In nucleotides, the CDR3 is TGTGCCAGCAGGTCAGGGGGGACTGAAGCTTTCTTT. This sequence encodes CASRSGGTEAFF.

This chain links TRBV9 with TRBJ2-5, with 9 nucleotides matching TRBD2. The germline gives CDR1 SGDLS, CDR2 YYNGEE. Trimming cost V 0 bases and J 4 bases; bases outside gene matches: 7. This CDR3 has 16 amino acids. The CDR3 sequence: CASSVGGGGGIETQYF. The CDR3 DNA reads as TGTGCCAGCAGCGTAGGCGGCGGGGGGGGCATAGAGACCCAGTACTTC.

The chain combines TRBV6-6 with TRBJ2-3; D gene unclear. Germline lookup yields CDR1 MNHNY and CDR2 SVGAGI (reference sequence). The CDR3 contains 12 residues. V was trimmed by 5 bases and J by 4 bases, leaving 7 bases between them. The CDR3 DNA reads TGTGCCAGCAGTCATAGCTCAGATACGCAGTATTTT. Residues: CASSHSSDTQYF.

This clone has just a few counts. The rearrangement uses TRBV5-8 and TRBJ1-1; D is unclear. CDR1 SGHTS and CDR2 YDEGEE come from the germline V gene. CDR3 length: 13 amino acids. The V and J ends lost 3 bases and 1 base respectively, with 7 bases between them. The CDR3 spells CASSSFENTEAFF. CDR3 coding DNA: TGTGCCAGCAGCTCCTTTGAGAACACTGAAGCTTTCTTT.

The chain is built from TRBV9 and TRBJ1-2, with TRBD1 as a possible D gene (6 bases). Trimming took off 0 bases at V and 4 bases at J, with 13 bases between the two ends. CDR1 is SGDLS and CDR2 is YYNGEE in the germline V gene. CDR3 size: 15 residues. CDR3 residues: CASSVASGEIYGYTF. DNA of the CDR3: TGTGCCAGCAGCGTAGCATCAGGGGAAATCTATGGCTACACCTTC.

The V call is TRBV4-1, the J call TRBJ1-5, with 9 bases matching TRBD1. The germline V gene encodes CDR1 MGHRA and CDR2 YSYEKL. Germline trimming cut 3 bases from V and 1 base from J; bases unmatched to any gene: 4. This CDR3 spans 16 amino acids. CDR3 loop: CASSQTGGRSNQPQHF. Written as DNA, the CDR3 is TGCGCCAGCAGCCAGACAGGGGGAAGGAGCAATCAGCCCCAGCATTTT.

With respect to this clone: Other DNA sequences in this sample translate to the same CDR3. The chain joins TRBV6-5 to TRBJ2-7; 11 nucleotides match TRBD1. J lost 2 bases, V lost 6 bases, and 6 bases had no gene match. The CDR3 is made up of 15 amino acids. Germline V gene sequence: CDR1 MNHEY, CDR2 SVGAGI. This CDR3 is CASSRRTGGPYEQYF. The CDR3 DNA sequence: TGTGCCAGCAGCCGAAGGACAGGGGGCCCCTACGAGCAGTACTTC.

The gene calls are TRBV5-1 and TRBJ2-3; D uncertain. The germline gives CDR1 SGHRS, CDR2 YFSETQ. The CDR3 contains 12 residues. Trimming took 4 bases from V and 5 from J, leaving 8 bases between them. CDR3 in amino acids: CASSPPEDTQYF. CDR3 DNA: TGCGCCAGCAGCCCTCCTGAAGATACGCAGTATTTT.

The chain joins TRBV7-9 to TRBJ2-4, with D possibly matching TRBD2 (7 bases). The V and J ends lost 4 bases and 0 bases respectively, with 16 bases between them. The CDR3 spans 17 residues. Germline V gene lookup returns CDR1 SEHNR and CDR2 FQNEAQ (reference sequence). DNA of the CDR3: TGTGCCAGCAGCTCCGGCGGGGGCGGACTAGCCAAAAACATTCAGTACTTC. Translation: CASSSGGGGLAKNIQYF.

Only one count was recorded for this clone. The V call is TRBV30, the J call TRBJ2-7; no firm D call. Germline loops: CDR1 GTSNPN, CDR2 SVGIG (reference sequence). CDR3 length: 13 residues. The ends were cut back, 4 bases at V and 2 bases at J, with 12 bases in the middle. CDR3 loop: CAWTPQPAYEQYF. The CDR3 DNA reads TGTGCCTGGACTCCCCAGCCCGCCTACGAGCAGTACTTC.

The chain is built from TRBV2 and TRBJ2-2; tentatively, D is TRBD2 (6 bases). Germline assignment: CDR1 SNHLY and CDR2 FYNNEI. V shed 5 bases and J shed 6 bases, with 13 bases lying between them. This CDR3 has 14 residues. The CDR3 sequence: CASSLLASAGELFF. CDR3 sequence (DNA): TGTGCCAGCAGTCTACTAGCATCAGCCGGGGAGCTGTTTTTT.

The CDR3 is CSVGDRDRGYGYTF. CDR3 DNA: TGCAGCGTGGGGGACCGGGACAGGGGTTATGGCTACACCTTC. J is TRBJ1-2 and V is TRBV29-1; 10 bases agree with TRBD1. Germline trimming cut 6 bases from V and 5 bases from J; bases unmatched to any gene: 9. This CDR3 comprises 14 residues. Germline CDR1 SQVTM, CDR2 ANQGSEA.

The chain has TRBV10-3 and TRBJ2-2; 15 nucleotides line up with TRBD2. This CDR3 contains 16 residues. Germline V gene sequence: CDR1 ENHRY, CDR2 SYGVKD. The junction had 4 bases not matched to a gene; V was cut back by 9 bases and J by 2 bases. The CDR3 region has the DNA TGTGCCATGGGGACTAGCGGGGGGCCCAACACCGGGGAGCTGTTTTTT. As protein: CAMGTSGGPNTGELFF.

With respect to this clone: The same CDR3 can be traced to other DNA sequences in this sample. The rearrangement links TRBV5-4 to TRBJ2-7; 7 nucleotides align to TRBD1. Unmatched junction bases numbered 2, after V lost 2 bases and J lost 0 bases. Germline CDR1 is SGHNT and CDR2 is YYREEE (reference sequence). This CDR3 is built from 14 residues. CDR3 protein: CASSFGTASYEQYF. In nucleotides, the CDR3 is TGTGCCAGCAGCTTCGGGACAGCCTCCTACGAGCAGTACTTC.

The rearrangement joins TRBV7-2 to TRBJ2-1, with a possible D match to TRBD2 (6 bases). V was cut by 5 bases and J by 8 bases, with 16 bases left in between. The CDR3 sequence is 14 residues long. The germline CDR1 and CDR2 sequences are SGHTA and FQGNSA. CDR3 DNA: TGTGCCAGCAGCCCCCGACTAGTTCGAGATGAGCAGTTCTTC. Protein product: CASSPRLVRDEQFF. Filled out from reference TRBV7-2 and TRBJ2-1, the complete variable domain reads GAGVSQSPSNKVTEKGKDVELRCDPISGHTALYWYRQSLGQGLEFLIYFQGNSAPDKSGLPSDRFSAERTGGSVSTLTIQRTQQEDSAVYLCASSPRLVRDEQFFGPGTRLTVL.

This sequence joins TRBV5-4 and TRBJ2-7, with D perhaps TRBD1 (6 bases). The CDR3 is 14 amino acids. Germline CDR1 and CDR2: SGHNT and YYREEE (reference sequence). Between the trimmed V and J ends, which lost 0 bases and 6 bases, there was a span of 13 bases. CDR3 residues: CASSLDSGASEQYF. The DNA of the CDR3 is TGTGCCAGCAGCTTGGATTCAGGGGCCAGCGAGCAGTACTTC.

The chain joins TRBV7-9 to TRBJ1-2, with 7 bases identical to TRBD1. Per the germline V gene, CDR1 is SEHNR and CDR2 is FQNEAQ (reference sequence). J was trimmed by 2 bases and V by 5 bases; bases with no gene match: 8. The CDR3 covers 15 residues. The CDR3: CASSLWDRHNYGYTF. The CDR3 DNA reads as TGTGCCAGCAGCCTCTGGGACAGACACAACTATGGCTACACCTTC.

In its sample, this clone was seen once. Other DNA variants within this sample encode the same CDR3. The chain is built from TRBV5-4 and TRBJ2-1, with D possibly matching TRBD2 (6 bases). CDR3 length: 16 amino acids. V was clipped by 0 bases and J by 0 bases, with 10 bases between them. Germline V CDR1 and CDR2: SGHNT, YYREEE (reference sequence). DNA for the CDR3: TGTGCCAGCAGCTTGGTCGGGGGAAGCTCCTACAATGAGCAGTTCTTC. It is translated as CASSLVGGSSYNEQFF.

CDR3 in amino acids: CASSEQGGEKLFF. CDR3 in DNA: TGTGCCAGTAGTGAACAGGGCGGTGAAAAACTGTTTTTT. The chain carries TRBV19 and TRBJ1-4; D possibly corresponds to TRBD1 (6 bases). Germline lookup yields CDR1 LNHDA and CDR2 SQIVND (reference sequence). V lost 5 bases and J 7 bases, leaving 11 bases between the germline ends. The CDR3 consists of 13 residues.

This chain connects TRBV6-5 to TRBJ2-7, with a possible D match to TRBD2 (5 bases). V lost 2 bases and J lost 2, with 10 bases in between. CDR1 and CDR2 (germline): MNHEY, SVGAGI. CDR3 length: 14 residues. This chain's CDR3 is CASSYQRYPYEQYF. The CDR3 DNA reads TGTGCCAGCAGTTACCAGCGGTATCCCTACGAGCAGTACTTC.

As for this clone: Other nucleotide sequences in the sample specify the same CDR3. The rearrangement uses TRBV25-1 and TRBJ1-4, with TRBD1 matching over 7 bases. CDR3 length: 15 amino acids. Trimming cost V 2 bases and J 2 bases; bases outside gene matches: 2. The germline V gene encodes CDR1 MGHDK and CDR2 SYGVNS. This CDR3 reads CASSEPTGTNEKLFF. CDR3 nucleotide sequence: TGTGCCAGCAGTGAACCGACAGGGACTAATGAAAAACTGTTTTTT.

V and J are TRBV18 and TRBJ1-5; the match to TRBD1 covers 8 bases. This CDR3 spans 14 amino acids. Germline-derived CDR1 and CDR2 are KGHSH and LQKENI. Losses at the gene ends were 2 bases for V and 6 bases for J; bases not matched to a gene: 3. The CDR3 region is CASSPGQGPQPQHF. The CDR3 coding sequence is TGTGCCAGCTCACCAGGACAGGGTCCTCAGCCCCAGCATTTT.